The 25 T cell receptor beta chains reported below all come from one sample, sequenced in a study of blood T cell repertoires in COVID-19. Profiled with immunoSEQ multiplex PCR; TCRdb holds only in-frame clones, not every one. Counted here are 160,000 or so clones, around 85% occurring once; the ten biggest clones make up approximately 2.3%. The sequencing sample was made of peripheral blood. The receptors come from a woman in her sixties or seventies with acute or convalescent COVID-19.

The chain couples TRBV3-1 (or the pseudogene TRBV3-2) to TRBJ2-1; TRBD1 aligns across 10 bases. CDR3 length equals 16 residues. Trimming removed 4 bases from V and 7 bases from J; junction bases left unmatched: 10. From germline, CDR1 is LGHDT and CDR2 YNNKEL (reference sequence). CDR3 nucleotides: TGTGCCAGCAGCCCTGCCGGGACAGGGGCTGTGAATGAGCAGTTCTTC. It translates to CASSPAGTGAVNEQFF.

The chain links TRBV10-3 to TRBJ2-1; D unclear. CDR3 size: 15 residues. V dropped 3 bases and J dropped 0 bases, with 9 bases sitting between them. Germline V lookup: CDR1 ENHRY, CDR2 SYGVKD. The CDR3 DNA sequence: TGTGCCATCAGTGACCCTCCCAGCTCCTACAATGAGCAGTTCTTC. It yields the protein CAISDPPSSYNEQFF.

The genes are TRBV21-1 and TRBJ2-7; TRBD2, as called in the table, went unchecked against the DNA. TRBV21-1 is shown as a pseudogene. The CDR3 length is 14 residues. The CDR3 protein is CARAGRPLPYEQYV. Here the CDR3 DNA reads TGTGCCAGAGCGGGACGTCCGCTTCCCTACGAGCAGTACGTC.

The chain is built from TRBV2 and TRBJ1-5; 10 bases agree with TRBD1. CDR3 length: 15 amino acids. V shed 7 bases, J shed 3 bases, and the junction held 6 bases outside the gene matches. Germline V gives CDR1 SNHLY, CDR2 FYNNEI. CDR3 amino acids: CASTRDRGFNQPQHF. The CDR3 DNA follows: TGTGCCAGCACCCGGGACAGGGGATTCAATCAGCCCCAGCATTTT.

This rearrangement joins TRBV19 to TRBJ1-5; 8 bases line up with TRBD1. The CDR3 consists of 19 residues. Per germline, CDR1 LNHDA and CDR2 SQIVND (reference sequence). Trimming removed 0 bases from V and 3 bases from J; junction bases left unmatched: 13. The CDR3, as DNA: TGTGCCAGTAGTATAGAAAGGGGCAGGGGGCGAGACGCCAATCAGCCCCAGCATTTT. Protein: CASSIERGRGRDANQPQHF.

This clone was observed a handful of times. CDR3 amino acids: CASSMGQGMGNQPQHF. CDR3 DNA: TGTGCCAGTAGTATGGGGCAGGGCATGGGCAATCAGCCCCAGCATTTT. The chain couples TRBV19 to TRBJ1-5, with D possibly TRBD1 on 5 matching bases. V was shortened by 3 bases and J by 2 bases, with 14 bases between the two germline ends. The germline gives CDR1 LNHDA, CDR2 SQIVND (reference sequence). The CDR3 is 16 residues long.

The chain combines TRBV19 with TRBJ2-1; 8 bases line up with TRBD2. This CDR3 contains 15 residues. After removal of 5 bases from V and 3 bases from J, the junction contained 6 bases not matched to a gene. Germline values: CDR1 LNHDA, CDR2 SQIVND (reference sequence). The CDR3 reads CASSSPGLDYNEQFF. DNA of the CDR3: TGTGCCAGTAGTTCCCCGGGACTAGACTACAATGAGCAGTTCTTC.

The chain carries TRBV12-3 or TRBV12-4 and TRBJ1-1; D is unresolved. CDR3 length: 12 amino acids. Trimming took off 4 bases at V and 4 bases at J, with 7 bases between the two ends. The CDR3 is CASSYEFTEAFF. The DNA for the CDR3 is TGTGCCAGCAGTTACGAGTTCACTGAAGCTTTCTTT.

The rearrangement uses TRBV6-5 and TRBJ1-5; TRBD1 agrees at 7 bases. Germline loops: CDR1 MNHEY, CDR2 SVGAGI. The trim removed 7 bases at V and 1 base at J, leaving 7 bases unmatched. The length of the CDR3 is 15 residues. The CDR3 region is CASKRSGQSNQPQHF. In DNA form, the CDR3 reads TGTGCCAGCAAAAGATCGGGACAGAGCAATCAGCCCCAGCATTTT.

The chain employs TRBV7-2 and TRBJ1-2, with 9 bases lining up with TRBD1. Germline V gives CDR1 SGHTA, CDR2 FQGNSA. This CDR3 spans 13 amino acids. J lost 5 bases, V lost 5 bases, and 3 bases had no gene match. This CDR3 reads CASSRDRAYGYTF. CDR3 bases: TGTGCCAGCAGCCGGGACAGGGCTTATGGCTACACCTTC.

V is TRBV6-1 and J is TRBJ2-7, with 7 bases lining up with TRBD2. The CDR3 runs to 15 residues. Germline V gene data show CDR1 as MNHNS and CDR2 as SASEGT. The trim removed 1 base at V and 5 bases at J, leaving 8 bases unmatched. The CDR3 DNA sequence: TGTGCCAGCAGTGAAGGGCGTGGGGGGGGAAACGAGCAGTACGTC. Amino acids: CASSEGRGGGNEQYV.

This chain joins TRBV4-1 and TRBJ2-1; TRBD2 aligns across 9 bases. This CDR3 region has 18 residues. CDR1 is MGHRA and CDR2 is YSYEKL in the germline V gene. V trimming: 2 bases; J trimming: 6 bases; junction bases outside the gene matches: 14. CDR3 sequence reads: CASSQLPPLGGGANEQFF. CDR3 nucleotides: TGCGCCAGCAGCCAATTGCCTCCTCTCGGCGGGGGGGCCAATGAGCAGTTCTTC.

The chain employs TRBV6-2 or TRBV6-3 and TRBJ1-2, with 7 bases that match TRBD1. This CDR3 comprises 14 residues. Unmatched junction bases numbered 4, after V lost 4 bases and J lost 2 bases. Germline lookup yields CDR1 MNHEY and CDR2 SVGEGT. The CDR3 spells CASSSLDRNYGYTF. DNA of the CDR3: TGTGCCAGCAGTTCCCTGGACAGGAACTATGGCTACACCTTC.

V gene TRBV21-1 combines with J gene TRBJ1-2. TRBV21-1 is a pseudogene locus. CDR3 size: 14 residues. The CDR3, as DNA: TGTGCCAGCAGCAACGGTCGGGAGGGGACCTTGGAAACCTTC. It specifies CASSNGREGTLETF.

This chain links TRBV14 with TRBJ2-5, with 12 bases fitting TRBD1. J gave up 5 bases and V 6 bases, and 7 bases lay outside the gene matches. This CDR3 comprises 15 residues. Germline V gene lookup returns CDR1 SGHDN and CDR2 FVKESK. CDR3 sequence (DNA): TGTGCCAGCAGTCGGGACAGGGGGCGCTTCGAGACCCAGTACTTC. Amino acid sequence: CASSRDRGRFETQYF.

The gene calls are TRBV4-2 and TRBJ2-1; 10 bases match TRBD2. V lost 1 base and J lost 5; bases outside the gene matches: 5. Germline CDR1 and CDR2: LGHNA and YNFKEQ. This CDR3 is 16 amino acids long. In DNA form, the CDR3 reads TGTGCCAGCAGCCAAGTTAGCGGGGGGCGGAACAATGAGCAGTTCTTC. As protein: CASSQVSGGRNNEQFF.

This chain connects TRBV6-5 to TRBJ2-5; 7 nucleotides agree with TRBD2. CDR3 length equals 15 residues. CDR1 MNHEY and CDR2 SVGAGI come from the germline V gene. V shed 4 bases, J shed 2 bases, and the junction held 7 bases outside the gene matches. The CDR3 loop is CASSSPRRGQETQYF. CDR3 sequence (DNA): TGTGCCAGCAGTTCCCCCCGGCGGGGGCAAGAGACCCAGTACTTC.

In this sample, this clone turned up a few times. The rearrangement links TRBV19 to TRBJ2-5; 9 bases line up with TRBD2. CDR1 and CDR2 (germline): LNHDA, SQIVND (reference sequence). J was trimmed by 5 bases and V by 1 base; bases with no gene match: 8. The CDR3 runs 16 residues. The CDR3 loop is CASSIVGGGAAETQYF. The CDR3 region has the DNA TGTGCCAGTAGTATAGTCGGCGGGGGGGCCGCCGAGACCCAGTACTTC.

This sequence joins TRBV7-8 and TRBJ2-5, with a weak D call TRBD1 (6 bases). CDR1 is SGHVS and CDR2 is FQNEAQ in the germline V gene. The CDR3 is 15 residues long. Trimming removed 5 bases at V and 1 base at J, with 14 bases between. In DNA, the CDR3 is TGTGCCAGCAGCCCCCACAGGGTTGGCCAAGAGACCCAGTACTTC. As protein: CASSPHRVGQETQYF.

This chain connects TRBV6-5 to TRBJ1-5, with D hard to call. The CDR3 runs to 13 residues. The germline V and J ends were trimmed by 5 bases and 3 bases, with 8 bases remaining between them. Germline assignment: CDR1 MNHEY and CDR2 SVGAGI. The chain's CDR3 is CASSRGFNQPQHF. In nucleotides, the CDR3 is TGTGCCAGCAGTCGGGGTTTCAATCAGCCCCAGCATTTT.

The chain has TRBV2 and TRBJ2-1; TRBD1 might be the D (6 bases). Germline V gene sequence: CDR1 SNHLY, CDR2 FYNNEI. The CDR3 totals 15 residues. The V and J ends lost 2 bases and 1 base respectively, with 9 bases between them. The CDR3 protein is CASSELQGSYNEQFF. CDR3 nucleotide sequence: TGTGCCAGCAGTGAACTACAGGGTTCCTACAATGAGCAGTTCTTC.

This chain links TRBV28 with TRBJ2-1; possibly TRBD1 for D (6 bases). Between the trimmed V and J ends, which lost 7 bases and 15 bases, there was a span of 16 bases. Germline V gene sequence: CDR1 MDHEN, CDR2 SYDVKM. This CDR3 spans 11 amino acids. CDR3 protein: CASMYRAGLFF. CDR3 nucleotides: TGTGCCAGCATGTACAGGGCTGGGCTGTTCTTC. Full variable domain (remainder filled in from reference TRBV28 and TRBJ2-1): DVKVTQSSRYLVKRTGEKVFLECVQDMDHENMFWYRQDPGLGLRLIYFSYDVKMKEKGDIPEGYSVSREKKERFSLILESASTNQTSMYLCASMYRAGLFFGPGTRLTVL.

V usage is TRBV11-2 and J usage is TRBJ1-2; no clear D. Germline CDR1 reads SGHAT; CDR2 reads FQNNGV. Trimming took off 0 bases at V and 3 bases at J, with 8 bases between the two ends. The CDR3 length is 14 residues. The CDR3 sequence: CASSLDMSYYGYTF. The CDR3 DNA is TGTGCCAGCAGCTTAGATATGAGTTACTATGGCTACACCTTC. Combining the CDR3 with reference TRBV11-2 and TRBJ1-2 gives the whole variable domain EAGVAQSPRYKIIEKRQSVAFWCNPISGHATLYWYQQILGQGPKLLIQFQNNGVVDDSQLPKDRFSAERLKGVDSTLKIQPAKLEDSAVYLCASSLDMSYYGYTFGSGTRLTVV.

This sequence joins TRBV28 and TRBJ1-2, with 7 bases that match TRBD1. Germline lookup yields CDR1 MDHEN and CDR2 SYDVKM. V shed 1 base and J 5 bases; nucleotides not matched to a gene: 4. The CDR3 is 14 amino acids. The CDR3 bases are TGTGCCAGCAGTTTATTCACAGGGGAGTATGGCTACACCTTC. Translating it yields CASSLFTGEYGYTF.

V and J are TRBV11-2 and TRBJ1-2; the match to TRBD1 covers 7 bases. Germline V gene sequence: CDR1 SGHAT, CDR2 FQNNGV. CDR3 length equals 13 residues. The V segment lost 1 base and the J segment 4 bases; nucleotides outside the gene matches: 0. CDR3: CASSLAGGYGYTF. DNA for the CDR3: TGTGCCAGCAGCTTAGCAGGGGGCTATGGCTACACCTTC. The variable domain in full, with the rest retrieved from reference TRBV11-2 and TRBJ1-2, is EAGVAQSPRYKIIEKRQSVAFWCNPISGHATLYWYQQILGQGPKLLIQFQNNGVVDDSQLPKDRFSAERLKGVDSTLKIQPAKLEDSAVYLCASSLAGGYGYTFGSGTRLTVV.